The 15 T cell receptor beta chains below come from one sample, sequenced in a study of blood T cell repertoires in COVID-19. Method: immunoSEQ multiplex PCR; TCRdb's copy keeps in-frame clones and lacks some. The sample lists hundreds of thousands of clones, about 94% occurring once. Material for sequencing was peripheral blood. Receptors were obtained from a man in his sixties with COVID-19, enrolled during active disease.

The chain joins TRBV2 to TRBJ1-5, with 9 bases fitting TRBD1. With 7 bases clipped from V and 4 bases from J, the junction kept 8 bases outside the gene matches. The CDR3 is 15 amino acids. Germline lookup yields CDR1 SNHLY and CDR2 FYNNEI. The CDR3 reads CASTERTGENQPQHF. The CDR3, as DNA: TGTGCCAGCACCGAAAGGACAGGGGAAAATCAGCCCCAGCATTTT.

The rearrangement uses TRBV19 and TRBJ2-7; tentatively, D is TRBD2 (6 bases). Trimming cost V 5 bases and J 4 bases, with 15 bases left between them. The CDR3 spans 14 residues. In germline, CDR1 is LNHDA, CDR2 SQIVND (reference sequence). This chain's CDR3 is CASSPRGAGYEQYF. The CDR3 DNA reads TGTGCCAGTAGTCCCCGCGGGGCCGGGTACGAGCAGTACTTC. Complete variable domain (other parts from reference TRBV19 and TRBJ2-7): DGGITQSPKYLFRKEGQNVTLSCEQNLNHDAMYWYRQDPGQGLRLIYYSQIVNDFQKGDIAEGYSVSREKKESFPLTVTSAQKNPTAFYLCASSPRGAGYEQYFGPGTRLTVT.

The rearrangement joins TRBV25-1 to TRBJ1-3, with TRBD1 matching over 8 bases. V was clipped by 6 bases and J by 2 bases; unmatched bases: 9. The CDR3 has 16 residues. Germline lookup yields CDR1 MGHDK and CDR2 SYGVNS. CDR3 DNA sequence: TGTGCCAGCAGCGCCCCGACAGGGGCCCCTGGAAACACCATATATTTT. This sequence encodes CASSAPTGAPGNTIYF.

The chain uses TRBV3-1 (or the pseudogene TRBV3-2) and TRBJ2-7; TRBD2 might be the D (5 bases). Trimming pared 1 base from V and 7 bases from J, leaving 11 bases between. This CDR3 contains 13 residues. Germline CDR1 is LGHDT and CDR2 is YNNKEL (reference sequence). The CDR3 reads CASSQVPSGEQYF. DNA of the CDR3: TGTGCCAGCAGCCAAGTTCCTTCGGGGGAGCAGTACTTC.

The V gene is TRBV18, the J gene TRBJ1-1; 9 positions match TRBD1. The CDR3 has 17 amino acids. Trimming cost V 2 bases and J 1 base; bases outside gene matches: 8. Germline V CDR1 and CDR2: KGHSH, LQKENI. Written as DNA, the CDR3 is TGTGCCAGCTCACCAACTTTAAACAGGGGGCGGAACACTGAAGCTTTCTTT. Its protein product is CASSPTLNRGRNTEAFF.

This rearrangement joins TRBV9 to TRBJ2-1, with TRBD1 identical over 9 bases. The CDR3 runs to 15 residues. V lost 0 bases, J lost 5 bases, and 3 bases stayed unmatched. CDR1 is SGDLS and CDR2 is YYNGEE in the germline V gene. The CDR3 coding sequence is TGTGCCAGCAGCGTAGGGACAGGGGTCGACAATGAGCAGTTCTTC. Protein: CASSVGTGVDNEQFF.

V gene TRBV9 combines with J gene TRBJ2-5, with D perhaps TRBD2 (6 bases). This CDR3 has 13 amino acids. V lost 3 bases and J lost 8, with 14 bases in between. Germline CDR1 and CDR2: SGDLS and YYNGEE. The CDR3 region has the DNA TGTGCCAGCAGCGGTCTGGGGGGAGAAACCCAGTACTTC. It encodes CASSGLGGETQYF. Looking up the rest from reference TRBV9 and TRBJ2-5 gives the full variable domain: DSGVTQTPKHLITATGQRVTLRCSPRSGDLSVYWYQQSLDQGLQFLIQYYNGEERAKGNILERFSAQQFPDLHSELNLSSLELGDSALYFCASSGLGGETQYFGPGTRLLVL.

The J gene is TRBJ2-3, the V gene TRBV10-3; TRBD2 agrees at 8 bases. This CDR3 comprises 12 residues. Germline lookup yields CDR1 ENHRY and CDR2 SYGVKD. V dropped 10 bases and J dropped 2; count of bases not matched to a gene: 2. The DNA of the CDR3 is TGTGCCACGGGAGGGTCCACAGATACGCAGTATTTT. As protein: CATGGSTDTQYF.

This rearrangement joins TRBV27 to TRBJ2-7; possibly TRBD1 for D (5 bases). V shed 2 bases and J shed 5 bases, with 13 bases lying between them. Germline loops: CDR1 MNHEY, CDR2 SMNVEV (reference sequence). This CDR3 is built from 14 residues. CDR3 region: CASSLRSRVHEQYF. CDR3 DNA: TGTGCCAGCAGTTTACGGTCCAGGGTCCACGAGCAGTACTTC.

The chain combines TRBV19 with TRBJ2-1; 8 bases align to TRBD1. Germline trimming cut 6 bases from V and 5 bases from J; bases unmatched to any gene: 6. CDR3 size: 14 residues. The V gene's germline CDR1 is LNHDA and CDR2 SQIVND (reference sequence). The CDR3 DNA sequence: TGTGCCAGTAGACCGGGACAGGCCCACAATGAGCAGTTCTTC. It codes for CASRPGQAHNEQFF.

The chain is built from TRBV15 and TRBJ1-2, with D tentatively TRBD1 (5 bases). The CDR3 covers 13 residues. Germline lookup yields CDR1 LNHNV and CDR2 YYDKDF (reference sequence). With 0 bases removed from V and 6 bases from J, the gap between germline ends came to 8 bases. CDR3 loop: CATSRDLGDGYTF. The CDR3 DNA reads TGTGCCACCAGCAGAGACCTAGGGGATGGCTACACCTTC.

This rearrangement joins TRBV2 to TRBJ2-7, with TRBD2 matching over 10 bases. Trimming at V came to 9 bases and at J to 5 bases, leaving 7 bases not matched to a gene. Per germline, CDR1 SNHLY and CDR2 FYNNEI. The CDR3 extends over 13 amino acids. CDR3 nucleotide sequence: TGTGCCAGTGAGCGGGGGGGCCGGGACGAGCAGTACTTC. Protein product: CASERGGRDEQYF.

The rearrangement joins TRBV18 to TRBJ1-5; D is possibly TRBD1 (6 bases). Trimming took off 4 bases at V and 0 bases at J, with 16 bases between the two ends. The CDR3 extends over 17 amino acids. Germline V CDR1 and CDR2: KGHSH, LQKENI. CDR3 loop: CASSQSGRGFSNQPQHF. Written as DNA, the CDR3 is TGTGCCAGCTCACAGTCGGGCAGGGGCTTTAGCAATCAGCCCCAGCATTTT.

The chain employs TRBV7-9 and TRBJ2-5; D is possibly TRBD1 (5 bases). CDR1 is SEHNR and CDR2 is FQNEAQ in the germline V gene (reference sequence). The V and J ends lost 5 bases and 6 bases respectively, with 16 bases between them. The CDR3 contains 14 residues. For the CDR3, the DNA is TGTGCCAGCAGCCCCCAGGGCTCGACGAAGACCCAGTACTTC. Protein product: CASSPQGSTKTQYF.

This clone was seen just once. The chain couples TRBV12-3 or TRBV12-4 to TRBJ2-7; TRBD2 matches at 8 bases. This CDR3 region has 13 residues. V gave up 6 bases and J gave up 2 bases; unmatched junction bases: 3. In nucleotides, the CDR3 is TGTGCCAGCAGGGGGGGACTAGCCTACGAGCAGTACTTC. Its protein product is CASRGGLAYEQYF.